The TCR beta chain under discussion was sequenced for a study of Graves' ophthalmopathy and Graves' hyperthyroidism. Overall study: Untreated patients at initial diagnosis provided peripheral blood.

CDR1 is MRHNA, CDR2 SNTAGT, per germline. This CDR3 is 12 amino acids long. V lost 8 bases and J lost 10, with 12 bases in between. Beta-chain TCR CDR3 regions were amplified from RNA transcripts. First-round RT-PCR relied on HTBI primers, and a second-round multiplex PCR came next. Via MiXCR, TCRdb re-called the multiplex PCR reads, giving one row per CDR3 protein. This table holds 600,000 to 700,000 distinct CDR3 sequences, 35% to 45% found once. The source is an adult man with Graves' ophthalmopathy. The chain is built from TRBV6-4 and TRBJ1-6; possibly TRBD1 for D (5 bases). Sequenced material: peripheral blood. CDR3 DNA: TGTGCCAGCGGAGACGGGGGGTCACCCCTCCACTTT. Amino acids: CASGDGGSPLHF.